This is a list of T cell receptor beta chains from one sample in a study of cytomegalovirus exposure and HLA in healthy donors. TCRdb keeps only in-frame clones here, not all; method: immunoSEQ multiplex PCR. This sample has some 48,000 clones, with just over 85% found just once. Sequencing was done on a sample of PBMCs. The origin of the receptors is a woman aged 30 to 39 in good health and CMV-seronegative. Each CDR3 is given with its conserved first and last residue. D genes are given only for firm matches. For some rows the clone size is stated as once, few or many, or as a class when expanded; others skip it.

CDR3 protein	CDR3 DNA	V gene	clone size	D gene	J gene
CASSFQGWATDTQYF	TGTGCCAGCAGTTTCCAGGGCTGGGCGACAGATACGCAGTATTTT	TRBV27	once	.	TRBJ2-3
CASSLTSGRVHEQFF	TGTGCCAGCAGTTTAACCAGCGGGAGGGTTCATGAGCAGTTCTTC	TRBV28	.	TRBD2	TRBJ2-1
CASSQMAAGQDTQYF	TGCGCCAGCAGCCAGATGGCGGCGGGTCAAGATACGCAGTATTTT	TRBV4-1	.	.	TRBJ2-3
CASSSRQGGGSEAFF	TGTGCCAGCAGCTCGAGACAGGGAGGAGGGTCTGAAGCTTTCTTT	TRBV7-2	.	TRBD1	TRBJ1-1
CASSHSSGRFYEQYF	TGTGCCAGCAGCCACTCTTCAGGGCGGTTCTACGAGCAGTACTTC	TRBV7-9	.	.	TRBJ2-7
CASSFNNEQFF	TGTGCCAGCAGCTTTAATAATGAGCAGTTCTTC	TRBV11-2	.	.	TRBJ2-1
CASKASGETYEQYF	TGTGCCAGTAAAGCCAGCGGGGAAACCTACGAGCAGTACTTC	TRBV27	.	TRBD2	TRBJ2-7
CATSREGLAGGYEQYF	TGTGCCACCAGCAGAGAGGGACTAGCGGGAGGCTACGAGCAGTACTTC	TRBV15	few	TRBD2	TRBJ2-7
CASSSGTGGEKLFF	TGTGCCAGCAGTTCCGGGACAGGGGGTGAAAAACTGTTTTTT	TRBV5-6	.	TRBD1	TRBJ1-4
CASSPNGLAGERGDTQYF	TGTGCCAGCTCACCTAATGGACTAGCGGGAGAGCGGGGAGATACGCAGTATTTT	TRBV18	.	TRBD2	TRBJ2-3
CASSLTGTRTYEQYF	TGTGCCAGCAGTTTAACCGGGACTCGAACCTACGAGCAGTACTTC	TRBV28	.	.	TRBJ2-7
CASSLFGDTEAFF	TGTGCCAGCAGCTTGTTCGGGGACACTGAAGCTTTCTTT	TRBV5-5	.	.	TRBJ1-1
CASSLVASGREKTQYF	TGTGCCAGCAGCTTAGTCGCAAGCGGGAGGGAGAAGACCCAGTACTTC	TRBV7-2	.	TRBD2	TRBJ2-5
CASSFTWGPYNEQFF	TGCGCCAGCAGCTTTACCTGGGGCCCCTACAATGAGCAGTTCTTC	TRBV5-1	.	.	TRBJ2-1
CASSFRDSGSYEQYF	TGTGCCAGCAGCTTCCGGGACAGCGGATCCTACGAGCAGTACTTC	TRBV7-6	.	TRBD1	TRBJ2-7
CASAPSGVTYEQYF	TGTGCCAGCGCACCTAGCGGGGTCACCTACGAGCAGTACTTC	TRBV28	once	TRBD2	TRBJ2-7
CASRVTPNQPQHF	TGTGCCAGCAGAGTAACTCCCAATCAGCCCCAGCATTTT	TRBV28	few	.	TRBJ1-5
CASSFRWGSQETQYF	TGCGCCAGCAGCTTTAGGTGGGGCAGCCAAGAGACCCAGTACTTC	TRBV5-1	.	.	TRBJ2-5
CASSPPGQGANTGELFF	TGTGCCAGCTCACCACCGGGACAGGGCGCGAACACCGGGGAGCTGTTTTTT	TRBV18	.	TRBD1	TRBJ2-2
CASSYSAGENYEQYF	TGTGCCAGCAGTTACTCGGCAGGTGAGAACTACGAGCAGTACTTC	TRBV6-5	once	.	TRBJ2-7
CASSYEGDYGYTF	TGTGCCAGCAGTTATGAGGGGGACTATGGCTACACCTTC	TRBV6-5	.	.	TRBJ1-2
CASSFTAGGRTEAFF	TGTGCCAGCAGTTTTACGGCAGGGGGTCGGACTGAAGCTTTCTTT	TRBV28	once	TRBD1	TRBJ1-1
CASSPGTDGGYTF	TGTGCCAGCAGCCCTGGGACAGACGGGGGCTACACCTTC	TRBV11-2	.	TRBD1	TRBJ1-2
CASSLPPGARGTEAFF	TGTGCCAGCAGCCTCCCCCCAGGGGCGCGTGGCACTGAAGCTTTCTTT	TRBV28	.	.	TRBJ1-1
CASRGGADTQYF	TGTGCCAGCAGGGGTGGGGCCGATACGCAGTATTTT	TRBV27	.	.	TRBJ2-3
CASSTVSFRANQPQHF	TGTGCCAGTAGTACGGTGTCATTCAGGGCCAATCAGCCCCAGCATTTT	TRBV19	.	.	TRBJ1-5
CASPKGSGGYNEQFF	TGTGCCAGCCCGAAAGGGAGCGGAGGTTACAATGAGCAGTTCTTC	TRBV6-1	.	.	TRBJ2-1
CASSWDRGSNEQYF	TGTGCCAGCAGTTGGGACAGGGGGTCCAACGAGCAGTACTTC	TRBV6-5	.	TRBD1	TRBJ2-7
CASSESSAQSNEKLFF	TGCGCCAGCAGTGAGTCGAGCGCCCAGAGTAATGAAAAACTGTTTTTT	TRBV10-2	.	.	TRBJ1-4
CATSRDLDYLAGAVRYQETQYF	TGTGCCACCAGCAGAGATCTGGATTATCTAGCGGGAGCAGTTAGGTACCAAGAGACCCAGTACTTC	TRBV15	.	TRBD2	TRBJ2-5
CASSPQGAQYNEQFF	TGTGCCAGCTCACCACAGGGGGCCCAATACAATGAGCAGTTCTTC	TRBV18	.	TRBD1	TRBJ2-1
CASSLPGTMNTEAFF	TGTGCCAGCAGCTTGCCAGGGACTATGAACACTGAAGCTTTCTTT	TRBV5-4	once	.	TRBJ1-1
CATRLAGATDTQYF	TGCGCCACACGACTAGCGGGAGCGACAGATACGCAGTATTTT	TRBV23-1	few	TRBD2	TRBJ2-3
CASSLGHRDPSYEQYF	TGCGCCAGCAGCTTGGGGCACAGGGACCCCTCCTACGAGCAGTACTTC	TRBV5-1	few	.	TRBJ2-7
CASSPPSGMPNEQFF	TGTGCCAGCTCACCGCCTAGCGGGATGCCCAATGAGCAGTTCTTC	TRBV18	.	TRBD2	TRBJ2-1
CASSSPGQGLDYGYTF	TGTGCCAGCAGTTCCCCCGGGCAGGGCTTGGACTATGGCTACACCTTC	TRBV28	.	.	TRBJ1-2
CSVETGVRDEQYF	TGCAGCGTTGAAACAGGGGTTCGGGACGAGCAGTACTTC	TRBV29-1	.	TRBD1	TRBJ2-7
CASSIRGNTEAFF	TGTGCCAGTAGTATCAGGGGGAACACTGAAGCTTTCTTT	TRBV19	.	.	TRBJ1-1
CASSLGRAAEAFF	TGTGCCAGCAGTTTGGGCAGGGCCGCTGAAGCTTTCTTT	TRBV28	.	.	TRBJ1-1
CASSFPPRQYEQFF	TGTGCCAGCAGCTTTCCCCCACGACAGTATGAGCAGTTCTTC	TRBV11-2	.	.	TRBJ2-1
CASSELAGPVDTQYF	TGTGCCAGCAGCGAACTAGCGGGCCCCGTGGATACGCAGTATTTT	TRBV9	.	TRBD2	TRBJ2-3
CASRQGLAGWETQYF	TGTGCCAGCAGACAGGGACTAGCGGGATGGGAGACCCAGTACTTC	TRBV6-5	.	TRBD2	TRBJ2-5
CASSSGQWAQPQHF	TGTGCCAGCAGTTCGGGACAGTGGGCTCAGCCCCAGCATTTT	TRBV27	.	TRBD1	TRBJ1-5